This T cell receptor beta chain was recovered during a study of T-cell memory formation after mild COVID-19. On this clonotype: Antigen: not known.

5'RACE primed at constant segments yielded TCR alpha and TCR beta cDNA libraries bearing sample barcodes and UMIs. Using its own MiXCR run on the 5' RACE reads, TCRdb lists one record per CDR3 protein. The sample includes around 50,000 distinct CDR3 sequences, roughly 12% seen only once; the top ten take roughly a quarter. Findings of the study overall: Later expanders leaned CD4+, whereas clones that contracted between day 15 and 85 were balanced CD4/CD8. Contracting CD4+ clones were located mainly in CM and EM, and CD8+ clones in EMRA. Pre-infection memory already had some responding clones, implying cross-reactive memory joined.

Looked up from germline, CDR1 is LGHNA and CDR2 is YNFKEQ. V was shortened by 0 bases and J by 0 bases, with 10 bases between the two germline ends. The CDR3 runs to 16 residues. The genes are TRBV4-2 and TRBJ2-3; TRBD1 or TRBD2 may be the D gene (5 bases each). The specimen sequenced was PBMCs or a T cell subset sorted from them (not recorded which). The sequence was collected from a man aged 18 to 30 who had mild COVID-19 (a few samples of this study predate the infection). Cell type and time point are not known. The CDR3 loop is CASSQDDGASTDTQYF. The CDR3 DNA reads as TGTGCCAGCAGCCAAGATGACGGGGCGAGCACAGATACGCAGTATTTT.